Described below is a single T cell receptor beta chain sequence and its context. CDR3 length: 14 amino acids. V dropped 10 bases and J dropped 5; count of bases not matched to a gene: 12. Germline V gives CDR1 MNHNY, CDR2 SVGAGI (reference sequence). This specimen comes from a study of blood T cell repertoires in COVID-19. The overall study: COVID-19 samples from acute and convalescent phases originated in the United States, Italy and Spain.

Assay used: immunoSEQ multiplex PCR; TCRdb lists only in-frame clones, some missing. The table has approximately 230,000 clones, roughly 88% seen once; the top ten hold 5% to 6.5%. The source is a young woman with COVID-19, enrolled during active disease. The sample consisted of peripheral blood. This rearrangement joins TRBV6-6 to TRBJ2-5; 8 nucleotides line up with TRBD2. The CDR3 sequence is CATAGGQEGETQYF. CDR3 nucleotides: TGTGCCACGGCGGGGGGCCAGGAGGGGGAGACCCAGTACTTC.